This TCR beta chain was captured in a study of glioma-infiltrating T cells. Amplification of TCR alpha and beta CDR3 regions from RNA used iRepertoire nested multiplex PCR. TCRdb ran MiXCR on the multiplex PCR reads and lists one entry per CDR3 protein. The table lists fewer than 110,000 distinct CDR3 sequences, about 28% of them singletons. Trimming stripped 2 bases from V and 7 bases from J, with 12 bases between. CDR3 size: 14 residues. This chain uses TRBV12-3 or TRBV12-4 with TRBJ1-5, with D unclear. This TCR came from a human donor with low-grade glioma or glioblastoma, undergoing nonglioma brain surgery, or in good health (not recorded which). Sequencing was done on a sample of glioma tissue, nonneoplastic brain tissue, or PBMCs (not recorded which). The CDR3 nucleotides read TGTGCCAGCAGTTTAATAGGAAATTGGCAGCCCCAGCATTTT. Translation gives CASSLIGNWQPQHF.